This entry describes one T cell receptor (beta chain). The antigen it binds to is not known. It has no much larger one-base neighbor in the sample; base qualities were not kept. The time point tag for this specimen amounts to: about 28 days (+/-7) after the second vaccine dose. The label giving this sample's treatment or condition can be read as: meningococcal conjugate vaccine given as trial control. Samples from vaccinated people were obtained from the UK trials COV001 and COV002, which included a single-blind randomized controlled phase 2/3 trial of AZD1222 (ChAdOx1 nCoV-19) in healthy adults. Trial participant PBMC samples were collected at day 0 and day 28 after the second dose for TCRbeta chain sequencing. These data are taken from a study of T cell responses to AZD1222 COVID-19 vaccine (dated by TCRdb to the early 2020s). Context from the whole study: A total of under 250 trial participants underwent TCR sequencing, of whom about 210 had received two doses of AZD1222 and 26 had received two doses of the MenACWY control vaccine. Enrollment into the trials was organized by age into subgroups of 18-55, 56-69 and 70-plus years, and those subgroups contained around 150, 28 and 57 TCR-sequenced participants, respectively.

The CDR3 regions of human TCRbeta chains were analyzed by immunosequencing. The authors processed their data as follows. TCRs in the repertoires were matched against a reference library of SARS-CoV-2-specific TCRs that had been generated with the MIRA antigen-specificity platform. Breadth meant the fraction of unique TCRs that were SARS-CoV-2-associated, whereas depth meant the fraction of total T cells that were SARS-CoV-2-associated. Using the MIRA data, each spike-specific TCR was assigned both to the spike region to which the TCR was reactive and to a CD4 or CD8 class. Log10-transformed breadth and depth values were compared by one-way ANOVA with Sidak's multiple comparisons tests. Not all clones reach the TCRdb copy of this immuneACCESS table, which keeps in-frame sequences only. Checked studies attribute under half of the gap to unresolved V genes and leave the rest unexplained. V and J calls plus clone size are reproduced from that table; the DNA served to infer D and trimming. The sample has about 210,000 clones on record, approximately 94% of them singletons. The leading ten clones occupy over 1.5% of the sample.

What the authors observed across the whole study: Spike-specific TCR breadth and depth rose significantly after two AZD1222 doses compared with day 0 and with MenACWY recipients. Only five to seven AZD1222 recipients were SARS-CoV-2 seropositive at baseline, limiting conclusions about previously exposed vaccinees. Most participants were white British and females outnumbered males, and the authors suggested that clonal diversity may have been underestimated. The 56-69-year group was small, and its depth increase did not reach significance, likely because of low power. CD4 TCRs associated with the vaccine covered the entire spike protein, and the dominant responses were in regions 160-218 and 743-854. No day 14 peak-response samples were available, so repertoires were characterized only after the peak T cell response. Nearly half of unique spike-specific TCRs reportedly recognized epitopes outside regions mutated in the B.1.351 and B.1.1.7 variants.

This clonotype was sampled from an adult who received the MenACWY meningococcal vaccine as a control. Sequencing used peripheral blood, obtained 28 days after the second dose of the MenACWY control vaccine.

The CDR3 has the sequence CASSDQGAYEQYF. The nucleotide sequence is TGTGCCAGTAGTGACCAGGGAGCCTACGAGCAGTACTTC. The chain couples TRBV19 to TRBJ2-7; the D gene assignment is perhaps TRBD1 or TRBD2, with each matching 5 bases. V is cut by 5 bases and J by 2 bases, and the space between the germline ends is 10 bases. Including the terminal cysteine and phenylalanine, the CDR3 comprises 13 residues. The DNA shown is the 39-base CDR3, in frame from base 1. The germline V gene (reference sequence) gives CDR1 as LNHDA and CDR2 as SQIVND.